This TCR beta chain comes out of a study of blood T cell repertoires in COVID-19. Across the whole study: Nucleic acid was either cDNA or gDNA, and it came from T cells, B-cell-depleted T cells, or PBMCs.

With 3 bases removed from V and 6 bases from J, the gap between germline ends came to 6 bases. CDR3 size: 12 residues. Seattle cases were enrolled at active infection and followed longitudinally. Profiled with immunoSEQ multiplex PCR; TCRdb holds only in-frame clones, not every one. In the table there are some 350,000 clones, around 92% of which are singletons. The chain couples TRBV12-3 or TRBV12-4 to TRBJ1-5; unclear D gene. This TCR was recovered from a woman aged 25 to 39 with COVID-19, enrolled during active disease. Sequenced material: peripheral blood. CDR3 sequence: CASSFPGQPQHF. In DNA, the CDR3 is TGTGCCAGCAGTTTCCCAGGTCAGCCCCAGCATTTT.